This record concerns one T cell receptor beta chain sequence. Its antigen is undetermined. Assay: immunoSEQ multiplex PCR; the TCRdb copy retains only in-frame clones and omits some. The repertoire holds roughly 63,000 clones, with 60% to 80% as singletons. Antigen-specific CD4+ T cells were expanded with viral peptide pools in the ViraFEST assay before sequencing. Scientists isolated CD4+ T cells after an approximately 10-day culture period ended. Neither prior SARS-CoV-2 infection nor positive nucleocapsid antibodies were present in the vaccine recipients. Peptides at 8.5 to 10 ug/ml and IL-2 at 10 IU/ml were added to some 2 million PBMC per well. The sample comes from a study of vaccination effects on CD4 cells after COVID-19. As for the study in general: As their vaccination, participants received two doses of either BNT162b2 or mRNA-1273. Study results and caveats: The study, lacking early post-infection timepoints, had few convalescent patients. Substantial clonal contraction characterized both infection- and vaccine-induced clones late after vaccination.

There are 16 residues in the CDR3. Trimming cost V 5 bases and J 3 bases, with 17 bases left between them. Looked up from germline, CDR1 is KGHDR and CDR2 is SFDVKD. The source is a human donor who received a COVID-19 vaccine. The chain couples TRBV24-1 to TRBJ2-3; D is unresolved. The starting material was CD4+ T cells from PBMCs cultured with HCoV-OC43 spike peptides, obtained before COVID-19 vaccination. As to subset: HCoV-OC43 spike overlapping peptide pool stimulation. The CDR3 DNA is TGTGCCACCAGTGGGACGGACGGACCCGGGACAGATACGCAGTATTTT. Amino acids: CATSGTDGPGTDTQYF.